This is a list of T cell receptor beta chains from one sample in a study of prognosis after radiotherapy for stage I lung cancer. TCRdb independently ran MiXCR on the multiplex PCR reads; one entry per CDR3 protein. Altogether about 16,000 distinct CDR3 sequences are present, 43% being singletons, with the ten largest covering under 50%. Material: PBMCs, obtained before or after stereotactic body radiation therapy (not recorded which). The receptors come from a donor aged 50 or older with non-small cell lung cancer. The CDR3 runs from the conserved cysteine through the conserved F or W. The D gene is left open where the match is weak. The size entry is marked missing in some rows and otherwise reads once, few, many or a size class.

TRBJ1-2	TRBD1	NA	TRBV9	TGTGCCAGCAGACTTTCAGAGGACAGGGGGCATGGCTACACCTTC	CASRLSEDRGHGYTF
TRBJ1-5	TRBD1	NA	TRBV5-1	TGTGCCAGCAGCGCCACAGGGGGAGGAAATCAGCCCCAGCATTTT	CASSATGGGNQPQHF
TRBJ2-1	NA	many	TRBV19	TGTGCCAGTAGTGTACGGGACAGGGCACTAGCGGGGACTAATGAGCAGTTCTTC	CASSVRDRALAGTNEQFF
TRBJ2-3	TRBD2	medium-sized	TRBV12-3/TRBV12-4	TGTGCCAGCAGTCGGGGGGGCGCAGATACGCAGTATTTT	CASSRGGADTQYF
TRBJ2-7	NA	NA	TRBV24-1	TGTGCCACCAGTGATCCTAACGGTGGCGAGCAGTACTTC	CATSDPNGGEQYF
TRBJ2-7	TRBD1	many	TRBV13	TGTGCCAGCAGCCCCAGACAGGGAACCTACGAGCAGTACTTC	CASSPRQGTYEQYF
TRBJ2-1	NA	many	TRBV2	TGTGCCAGCAGTGAGAGGGTTCTCGACAATGAGCAGTTCTTC	CASSERVLDNEQFF
TRBJ2-5	NA	many	TRBV5-1	TGCGCCAGCAGCGCTTCTGGGGAGACCCAGTACTTC	CASSASGETQYF
TRBJ2-7	NA	many	TRBV7-9	TGTGCCAGCAGCTTAACAGGGAGCGGGGCTTGGGAGCAGTACTTC	CASSLTGSGAWEQYF
TRBJ1-4	NA	many	TRBV4-1	TGCGCCAGCAGCCAAGTTCGGGGGGAAAAACTGTTTTTT	CASSQVRGEKLFF
TRBJ1-2	NA	NA	TRBV12-3/TRBV12-4	TGTGCCAGCGAGGGGCCTAACTATGGCTACACCTTC	CASEGPNYGYTF
TRBJ2-5	TRBD1	many	TRBV6-1	TGTGCCAGCAGGACAGGGGGCGGGGAGACCCAGTACTTC	CASRTGGGETQYF
TRBJ1-5	TRBD1	once	TRBV6-1	TGTGCCAGCAGAACGGACAGGGGCAATCAGCCCCAGCATTTT	CASRTDRGNQPQHF
TRBJ1-2	NA	NA	TRBV6-5	TGTGCCAGCAGTTACTCGGCAGGGAGTTCCTATGGCTACACCTTC	CASSYSAGSSYGYTF
TRBJ2-7	NA	NA	TRBV6-2/TRBV6-3	TGTTCCAGCAGTTACTCGATGGGTGGATTCGAGCAGTACTTC	CSSSYSMGGFEQYF
TRBJ1-5	NA	medium-sized	TRBV19	TGTGCCAGTAGGGGGGATGGCCGAGGGCCCCAGCATTTT	CASRGDGRGPQHF
TRBJ2-2	NA	NA	TRBV30	TGTGCCTGGAGCCCCCTCGGGAATAGCAGCGGGGAGCTGTTTTTT	CAWSPLGNSSGELFF
TRBJ1-6	NA	NA	TRBV6-9	TGTGCCAGCCTCGATGGGCGGGGGCTCGGTTCACCCCTCCACTTT	CASLDGRGLGSPLHF
TRBJ2-3	TRBD2	many	TRBV3-1	TGTGCCAGCAGCCCCGATCTAGCGGGAGGGAAGTTTGGATCAGATACGCAGTATTTT	CASSPDLAGGKFGSDTQYF
TRBJ2-5	NA	NA	TRBV6-2/TRBV6-3	TGTGCCAGCAGTGATTCAGCGGGCTATGAGACCCAGTACTTC	CASSDSAGYETQYF
TRBJ2-2	NA	many	TRBV7-9	TGTGCCAGCAGCTTATTTGGTCCCGGGGAGCTGTTTTTT	CASSLFGPGELFF
TRBJ1-1	NA	many	TRBV20-1	TGCAGTGCTAGGCCCAGTGGATGGAACACTGAAGCTTTCTTT	CSARPSGWNTEAFF
TRBJ2-7	TRBD1	NA	TRBV6-1	TGTGCCAGCAGAAAAGGGGGACAGGTCGGCTACGAGCAGTACTTC	CASRKGGQVGYEQYF
TRBJ1-2	TRBD1	medium-sized	TRBV6-1	TGTGCCAGCAGTACCCCGGGACAGGGTGGTGGCTACACCTTC	CASSTPGQGGGYTF
TRBJ2-7	TRBD2	many	TRBV30	TGTGCCTGGACTCCGACTAGCGGGAGTTACGAGCAGTACTTC	CAWTPTSGSYEQYF
TRBJ1-4	NA	many	TRBV6-1	TGTGCCAGCAGTGACAGGGAGCAACTAATGAAAAGACTGTTTTTT	CASSDREQLMKRLFF
TRBJ2-7	TRBD2	NA	TRBV5-1	TGCGCCAGCAGCGTGGGAGGGACCATCATGTCCTACGGGCAGTACTTC	CASSVGGTIMSYGQYF
TRBJ2-7	NA	many	TRBV2	TGTGCCAGCAGTGAGGGTGGAGGACGACTCGAGCAGTACTTC	CASSEGGGRLEQYF
TRBJ2-1	NA	many	TRBV30	TGTGCCTGGGGTAGGGAGGTTGAGCAGTTCTTC	CAWGREVEQFF
TRBJ2-7	TRBD1	many	TRBV7-9	TGTGCCAGCAGTTACGACAGGGACGAGCAGTACTTC	CASSYDRDEQYF
TRBJ1-1	TRBD1	many	TRBV12-3/TRBV12-4	TGTGCCAGCAGTTTCCCAGGGGGGCCTGAAGCTTTCTTT	CASSFPGGPEAFF
TRBJ2-1	TRBD2	NA	TRBV20-1	TGCAGTCCTAGCGGGGACCGCGCTGAGCAGTTCTTC	CSPSGDRAEQFF
TRBJ2-5	NA	many	TRBV4-1	TGCGCCAGCAGCCGAACCATCGGGCCCACAGGGGAGACCCAGTACTTC	CASSRTIGPTGETQYF
TRBJ2-3	NA	many	TRBV18	TGTGCCAGCTCACCACTCTTGGCGGTCACAGATACGCAGTATTTT	CASSPLLAVTDTQYF
TRBJ2-7	NA	few	TRBV6-1	TGTGCCAGCAGTAGGGGGGGCCGACCGCCCCATTCCTACGAGCAGTACTTC	CASSRGGRPPHSYEQYF
TRBJ1-5	TRBD1	NA	TRBV6-5	TGTGCCAGCAGTTCAGGGGGCGAGGTCAATAAGCCACAGCATTTT	CASSSGGEVNKPQHF
TRBJ2-3	NA	many	TRBV4-2	TGTGCCAGCAGCCAAGAAGCGTGGGGGGGCCCCGGTGAGGCAGATACGCAGTATTTT	CASSQEAWGGPGEADTQYF
TRBJ2-5	NA	few	TRBV30	TGTGCCTGGAGTCTAACAGGGTGGGAGACCCAGTACTTC	CAWSLTGWETQYF
TRBJ2-1	NA	NA	TRBV19	TGTGCCAGTAGTGCGGCGGGGGCGGGCAATGAGCAGTTCTTC	CASSAAGAGNEQFF
TRBJ1-1	TRBD1	many	TRBV4-3	TGCGCCAGCAGCCAATACAGGGGCGCAGGAGGCACTGAAGCTTTCTTT	CASSQYRGAGGTEAFF
TRBJ1-2	NA	once	TRBV2	TGTGCCAGCAGTTGGGCGAGGGTCCCCCTGGTTGGCTACACCTTC	CASSWARVPLVGYTF
TRBJ1-1	TRBD1	NA	TRBV30	TGTGCCTGGAGTTTAACCGGGACAGGGGAAGCTTTCTTT	CAWSLTGTGEAFF
TRBJ2-7	NA	many	TRBV9	TGTGCCAGCAGCGTAGGGTCGACTAGAGACTACGAGCAGTACTTC	CASSVGSTRDYEQYF
TRBJ2-5	TRBD1	many	TRBV7-7	TGTGCTAGCAGCTTGGGACAGCAAGAGACCCAGTACTTC	CASSLGQQETQYF
TRBJ1-3	TRBD1	NA	TRBV12-3/TRBV12-4	TGTGCCAGCTCACAGGGGGTATACACCATATATTTT	CASSQGVYTIYF
TRBJ2-2	NA	NA	TRBV4-2	TGTGCCAGCAGCCAAGGATCGGCTAGCGCCCCGAACACCGGGGAGCTGTTTTTT	CASSQGSASAPNTGELFF
TRBJ2-5	TRBD1	NA	TRBV7-2	TGTGCCAGCAGCTCGCGTAACCTTTACAGGGGTCCAGAGACCCAGTACTTC	CASSSRNLYRGPETQYF
TRBJ1-2	TRBD1	medium-sized	TRBV28	TGTGCCAGCAGCACGGGACAGAACTATGGCTACACCTTC	CASSTGQNYGYTF
TRBJ2-1	TRBD2	NA	TRBV11-3	TGTGCCAGCAGCGCAGGACTAGCGGGGGCTACTTTCTTC	CASSAGLAGATFF
TRBJ2-2	TRBD2	NA	TRBV29-1	TGCAGCGTTGAAGTAGGGAGCGGGGGGCCGAACACCGGGGAGCTGTTTTTT	CSVEVGSGGPNTGELFF
TRBJ1-2	NA	medium-sized	TRBV6-4	TGTGCCAGCAGACCCGACAGTAACTATGGCTACACCTTC	CASRPDSNYGYTF
TRBJ2-1	NA	NA	TRBV27	TGTGCCAGCAGTTCCGGGATGAAGGCCTACAATGAGCAGTTCTTC	CASSSGMKAYNEQFF
TRBJ1-1	NA	many	TRBV29-1	TGCAGCGTTGAAGAATCGGGACGAGGGTGGGCTTTCTTT	CSVEESGRGWAFF
TRBJ2-3	NA	many	TRBV20-1	TGCAGTGCTACCCTGAGGGCCCGCACAGATACGCAGTATTTT	CSATLRARTDTQYF
TRBJ2-3	NA	many	TRBV7-3	TGTGCCAGCAGCTGGGGGCACCAAAGCACAGATACGCAGTATTTT	CASSWGHQSTDTQYF
TRBJ2-3	NA	NA	TRBV30	TGTGCCTGGAGTGTACAGGATTATAGCACAGATACGCAGTATTTT	CAWSVQDYSTDTQYF
TRBJ2-2	NA	many	TRBV14	TGTGCCAGCAGCCAACTAGCGCCCACCGGGGAGCTGTTTTTT	CASSQLAPTGELFF
TRBJ2-3	NA	NA	TRBV29-1	TGCAGCCTAGTCCTGGAGTACCGCACAGATACGCAGTATTTT	CSLVLEYRTDTQYF
TRBJ2-1	NA	NA	TRBV5-1	TGCGCCAGCAGCTTGGCCGGGGGTGTGGCCTACAATGAGCAGTTCTTC	CASSLAGGVAYNEQFF
TRBJ2-3	TRBD2	medium-sized	TRBV6-5	TGTGCCAGCAGGCTTCTAGCGGGGGGTCGCACAGATACGCAGTATTTT	CASRLLAGGRTDTQYF